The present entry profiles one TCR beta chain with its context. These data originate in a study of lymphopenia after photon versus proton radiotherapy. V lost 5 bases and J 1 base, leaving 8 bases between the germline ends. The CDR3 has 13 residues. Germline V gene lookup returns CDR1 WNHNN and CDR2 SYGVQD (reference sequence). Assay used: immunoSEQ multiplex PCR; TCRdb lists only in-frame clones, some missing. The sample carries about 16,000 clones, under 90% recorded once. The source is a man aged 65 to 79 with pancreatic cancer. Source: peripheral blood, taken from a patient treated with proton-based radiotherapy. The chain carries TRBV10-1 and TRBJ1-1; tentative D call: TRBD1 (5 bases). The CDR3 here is CASSPTGNTEAFF. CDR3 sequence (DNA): TGCGCCAGCAGTCCAACAGGGAACACTGAAGCTTTCTTT.